Below, 10 T cell receptor beta chains from the same sample are listed, as sequenced in a study of T cell responses to AZD1222 COVID-19 vaccine. Method: immunoSEQ multiplex PCR; TCRdb's copy keeps in-frame clones and lacks some. The sample includes 86,000 or so clones, under 95% of them seen just once. The sequencing used peripheral blood, collected on day 0 of MenACWY control vaccination. These receptors all come from an adult in good health.

This clone appeared a few times. This rearrangement joins TRBV5-1 to TRBJ1-5; 8 nucleotides align to TRBD1. Trimming cost V 4 bases and J 6 bases; bases outside gene matches: 6. In germline, CDR1 is SGHRS, CDR2 YFSETQ. This CDR3 contains 14 residues. CDR3 in DNA: TGCGCCAGCAGCAAGACAGGGGCGGGTCAGCCCCAGCATTTT. Translated, it gives CASSKTGAGQPQHF.

This chain uses TRBV7-2 with TRBJ1-5; the D gene is possibly TRBD1 (6 bases). V shed 5 bases and J shed 6 bases, with 17 bases lying between them. The germline gives CDR1 SGHTA, CDR2 FQGNSA. The CDR3 length is 15 residues. The CDR3: CASSPNREKGQPQHF. DNA for the CDR3: TGTGCCAGCAGCCCCAACAGGGAGAAAGGTCAGCCCCAGCATTTT.

This chain connects TRBV2 to TRBJ1-5; 9 bases line up with TRBD1. Trimming cost V 4 bases and J 6 bases; bases outside gene matches: 22. The germline gives CDR1 SNHLY, CDR2 FYNNEI. This CDR3 has 20 amino acids. CDR3 in amino acids: CASSGSTGTGKGIFTQPQHF. The CDR3 coding sequence is TGTGCCAGCAGTGGTTCTACCGGGACAGGGAAGGGAATTTTCACTCAGCCCCAGCATTTT.

The CDR3 loop reads CASSARGGGGYTF. The CDR3 nucleotides are TGCGCCAGCAGCGCCAGGGGTGGAGGTGGCTACACCTTC. The rearrangement joins TRBV5-1 to TRBJ1-2, with D perhaps TRBD1 (6 bases). The germline V and J ends were trimmed by 4 bases and 7 bases, with 14 bases remaining between them. Looked up from germline, CDR1 is SGHRS and CDR2 is YFSETQ. CDR3 length: 13 residues.

The chain combines TRBV7-8 with TRBJ1-5; D remains ambiguous. Germline CDR1 SGHVS, CDR2 FQNEAQ. This CDR3 spans 17 amino acids. With 4 bases removed from V and 3 bases from J, the gap between germline ends came to 19 bases. The DNA of the CDR3 is TGTGCCAGCAGCTCCAGCGACCCATGGATACCCAATCAGCCCCAGCATTTT. It codes for CASSSSDPWIPNQPQHF.

The gene calls are TRBV7-6 and TRBJ2-1, with no clear D. CDR3 length: 11 residues. V shed 5 bases and J shed 6 bases, with 5 bases lying between them. The germline CDR1 and CDR2 sequences are SGHVS and FNYEAQ. The CDR3 spells CASSPGNEQFF. The CDR3 DNA reads as TGTGCCAGCAGCCCTGGCAATGAGCAGTTCTTC.

The chain uses TRBV5-6 and TRBJ2-7, with 10 bases aligning to TRBD2. Germline-derived CDR1 and CDR2 are SGHDT and YYEEEE. V lost 3 bases and J lost 4; bases outside the gene matches: 7. The CDR3 has 15 residues. The CDR3 loop reads CASSSLRTSGYEQYF. As DNA, the CDR3 is TGTGCCAGCAGCTCGTTAAGGACTAGCGGTTACGAGCAGTACTTC.

V gene TRBV5-1 combines with J gene TRBJ2-3, with 13 bases matching TRBD2. Trimming at V came to 1 base and at J to 5 bases, leaving 4 bases not matched to a gene. The CDR3 spans 16 residues. Germline loops: CDR1 SGHRS, CDR2 YFSETQ. CDR3 region: CASSLTSGRARDTQYF. The DNA for the CDR3 is TGCGCCAGCAGCTTGACTAGCGGGAGGGCCAGAGATACGCAGTATTTT.

The chain combines TRBV24-1 with TRBJ2-7; perhaps TRBD1 as D (5 bases). V was trimmed by 3 bases and J by 3 bases, leaving 5 bases between them. Germline CDR1 reads KGHDR; CDR2 reads SFDVKD. CDR3 length equals 12 residues. CDR3 sequence: CATSDDSYEQYF. The CDR3 bases are TGTGCCACCAGTGATGACAGCTACGAGCAGTACTTC.

This chain uses TRBV11-2 with TRBJ2-1; 7 nucleotides align to TRBD1. CDR1 is SGHAT, CDR2 FQNNGV, per germline. V shed 5 bases and J 4 bases; nucleotides not matched to a gene: 5. The CDR3 covers 14 residues. Here the CDR3 reads CASSIRQGYNEQFF. Here the CDR3 DNA reads TGTGCCAGCAGCATACGACAGGGATACAATGAGCAGTTCTTC.